These 22 T cell receptor beta chains originate from one sample sequenced in a study of CD8 T cells in ankylosing spondylitis. TCRdb re-analysed the 5' RACE reads in MiXCR, keeping a single row per CDR3 protein. The table includes around 250,000 distinct CDR3 sequences, around a tenth detected once. The sequencing input was blood, either unsorted or a sorted T cell fraction (not recorded which). These receptors all stem from a male donor with ankylosing spondylitis or in good health (not recorded which).

The chain joins TRBV7-8 to TRBJ2-7; D remains unclear. With 5 bases removed from V and 5 bases from J, the gap between germline ends came to 13 bases. Germline V gene sequence: CDR1 SGHVS, CDR2 FQNEAQ. This CDR3 contains 13 residues. The CDR3 loop is CASSLKFIDEQYF. CDR3 DNA sequence: TGTGCCAGCAGCCTGAAATTCATCGACGAGCAGTACTTC.

The sample holds a few counts of this clonotype. The chain employs TRBV19 and TRBJ1-1, with 7 bases that match TRBD1. The CDR3 sequence is 13 residues long. Trimming cost V 5 bases and J 3 bases; bases outside gene matches: 3. Germline V gene data show CDR1 as LNHDA and CDR2 as SQIVND (reference sequence). CDR3 coding DNA: TGTGCCAGTAGTGGAACAGGGGACACTGAAGCTTTCTTT. It codes for CASSGTGDTEAFF.

This clonotype was detected only a few times. The chain employs TRBV7-9 and TRBJ1-5; 9 bases are shared with TRBD1. After removal of 2 bases from V and 7 bases from J, the junction contained 6 bases not matched to a gene. CDR1 is SEHNR and CDR2 is FQNEAQ in the germline V gene (reference sequence). The CDR3 is made up of 15 amino acids. CDR3 nucleotides: TGTGCCAGCAGCTTAACGGGACAGGGCGCCCAGCCCCAGCATTTT. Its protein is CASSLTGQGAQPQHF. Drawing the rest from reference TRBV7-9 and TRBJ1-5, the complete variable domain is DTGVSQNPRHKITKRGQNVTFRCDPISEHNRLYWYRQTLGQGPEFLTYFQNEAQLEKSRLLSDRFSAERPKGSFSTLEIQRTEQGDSAMYLCASSLTGQGAQPQHFGDGTRLSIL.

This clonotype has at least ten counts. CDR3 region: CASSEFGGENSPLHF. The CDR3 nucleotides read TGTGCCAGCAGTGAATTTGGGGGGGAGAATTCACCCCTCCACTTT. V gene TRBV25-1 combines with J gene TRBJ1-6; D possibly corresponds to TRBD1 (5 bases). CDR3 length: 15 residues. Germline V gene lookup returns CDR1 MGHDK and CDR2 SYGVNS. V lost 1 base to trimming and J lost 7 bases, with 11 bases between them.

A remark on this clonotype: A read error may be the cause here, since a much bigger clone is one base away. The chain joins TRBV3-1 to TRBJ1-1; tentatively, D is TRBD1 (5 bases). Germline V gene sequence: CDR1 LGHDT, CDR2 YNNKEL (reference sequence). Trimming took 4 bases from V and 1 from J, leaving 16 bases between them. The CDR3 consists of 16 residues. The CDR3 nucleotides are TGTGCCAGCAGCCCAGGTTTGGGGGGGACGAACACTGAAGCTTTCTTT. Protein sequence: CASSPGLGGTNTEAFF.

A few counts support this clonotype. The chain uses TRBV12-3 or TRBV12-4 and TRBJ2-5; D might be TRBD2 (5 bases). This CDR3 contains 14 residues. V dropped 8 bases and J dropped 2 bases, with 15 bases sitting between them. The CDR3 spells CASLGSVVQETQYF. The CDR3 nucleotides are TGTGCCAGCCTAGGTAGCGTAGTACAAGAGACCCAGTACTTC.

This clonotype was recorded many times. CDR3 nucleotide sequence: TGTGCCAGCCGGCTTTACGAGACCCAGTACTTC. Translated, it gives CASRLYETQYF. The J gene is TRBJ2-5, the V gene TRBV12-3 or TRBV12-4; unclear D gene. CDR3 length equals 11 residues. Trimming pared 8 bases from V and 5 bases from J, leaving 9 bases between.

Ten or more counts support this clonotype. J is TRBJ2-7 and V is TRBV5-1; TRBD1 agrees at 8 bases. CDR1 and CDR2 from the germline V gene are SGHRS and YFSETQ. The CDR3 is 15 amino acids. The trim removed 3 bases at V and 3 bases at J, leaving 8 bases unmatched. The CDR3 sequence: CASSSRTGRNYEQYF. CDR3 coding DNA: TGCGCCAGCAGCTCAAGGACAGGGCGAAACTACGAGCAGTACTTC.

There are many counts of this clonotype. This CDR3 is CASSLQPSTDTQYF. The CDR3 DNA sequence: TGTGCCAGCAGCCTGCAACCAAGCACAGATACGCAGTATTTT. J is TRBJ2-3 and V is TRBV12-3 or TRBV12-4; no clear D. The CDR3 spans 14 residues. V was shortened by 6 bases and J by 0 bases, with 10 bases between the two germline ends.

This clonotype was counted between two and nine times. The rearrangement links TRBV29-1 to TRBJ2-3; weak D call: TRBD1 (7 bases). V was trimmed by 6 bases and J by 2 bases, leaving 21 bases between them. CDR1 and CDR2 from the germline V gene are SQVTM and ANQGSEA. This CDR3 is built from 16 residues. The CDR3 nucleotides read TGCAGCGTAGACGGAGGGGGCGCGATGACCACAGATACGCAGTATTTT. Amino acids: CSVDGGGAMTTDTQYF.

Only a few counts were recorded for this clonotype. The chain joins TRBV6-6 to TRBJ2-3, with D possibly being TRBD1 or TRBD2 (5 bases each). Germline-derived CDR1 and CDR2 are MNHNY and SVGAGI (reference sequence). This CDR3 has 11 amino acids. Trimming cost V 5 bases and J 14 bases, with 14 bases left between them. CDR3 in DNA: TGTGCCAGCAGTATCCGGGACCGCTTGTATTTT. It specifies CASSIRDRLYF.

This clonotype was picked up many times. The chain links TRBV20-1 to TRBJ2-7, with 7 bases matching TRBD1. The CDR3 extends over 16 amino acids. CDR1 and CDR2 (germline): DFQATT, SNEGSKA (reference sequence). Germline trimming cut 3 bases from V and 0 bases from J; bases unmatched to any gene: 11. This CDR3 is CSARVIGQENSYEQYF. The CDR3, as DNA: TGCAGTGCTAGGGTTATAGGACAGGAGAACTCCTACGAGCAGTACTTC.

Comment on this clonotype: Since a much larger clone is just one base distant, this may be a read error. V is TRBV12-3 or TRBV12-4 and J is TRBJ2-7; D is perhaps TRBD1 (6 bases). The CDR3 runs to 12 residues. The DNA of the CDR3 is TGTGTCAGCAGCTATACAGGGACCGAGCAGTACTTC. Protein: CVSSYTGTEQYF.

At least ten counts were recorded for this clonotype. This chain links TRBV10-3 with TRBJ2-3; no clear D. Per germline, CDR1 ENHRY and CDR2 SYGVKD. This CDR3 has 13 amino acids. Trimming removed 2 bases at V and 1 base at J, with 4 bases between. CDR3 DNA sequence: TGTGCCATCAGTGAGGCGGGCACAGATACGCAGTATTTT. It is translated as CAISEAGTDTQYF.

In this sample, this clonotype turned up many times. The V gene is TRBV5-1, the J gene TRBJ2-2; 9 bases align to TRBD2. This CDR3 is 15 amino acids long. Trimming cost V 0 bases and J 5 bases; bases outside gene matches: 2. CDR1 SGHRS and CDR2 YFSETQ come from the germline V gene. CDR3 nucleotides: TGCGCCAGCAGCTTGGTCAGCGGGAGGACCGGGGAGCTGTTTTTT. Protein product: CASSLVSGRTGELFF.

Points on this clonotype: This clone may be a read error of a much larger clone one base away. The genes are TRBV27 and TRBJ2-7; possibly TRBD1 for D (5 bases). Germline loops: CDR1 MNHEY, CDR2 SMNVEV (reference sequence). This CDR3 has 14 residues. CDR3 in amino acids: CVSSFGRDGYEQYF. The CDR3 DNA follows: TGTGTCAGCAGTTTCGGCAGGGATGGCTACGAGCAGTACTTC.

This chain joins TRBV30 and TRBJ1-4; possibly TRBD1 for D (5 bases). Germline-derived CDR1 and CDR2 are GTSNPN and SVGIG (reference sequence). This CDR3 is built from 13 residues. V was pared by 0 bases and J by 14 bases, with 16 bases between. Written as DNA, the CDR3 is TGTGCCTGGAGTGTATTGAGTTGGGGACCGCTGTTTTTT. Encoded protein: CAWSVLSWGPLFF.

V and J are TRBV12-3 or TRBV12-4 and TRBJ1-1; D is unclear. V lost 3 bases, J lost 2 bases, and 7 bases lay in between. This CDR3 region has 13 residues. CDR3 residues: CASSFMLNTEAFF. Here the CDR3 DNA reads TGTGCCAGCAGTTTTATGTTAAACACTGAAGCTTTCTTT.

The CDR3 sequence: CASSFYGGGLSSYEQYF. In nucleotides, the CDR3 is TGTGCCAGCAGCTTCTATGGCGGGGGGTTGAGCTCCTACGAGCAGTACTTC. V usage is TRBV7-2 and J usage is TRBJ2-7, with 8 positions matching TRBD2. CDR3 length: 17 residues. The J segment lost 0 bases and the V segment lost 3 bases, leaving 10 bases of the junction unmatched. Germline lookup yields CDR1 SGHTA and CDR2 FQGNSA.

This clonotype has at least ten counts. This chain uses TRBV20-1 with TRBJ2-1; D tentatively reads TRBD1 or TRBD2 (6 bases each). Between the trimmed V and J ends, which lost 6 bases and 9 bases, there was a span of 24 bases. The length of the CDR3 is 15 residues. Germline-derived CDR1 and CDR2 are DFQATT and SNEGSKA (reference sequence). CDR3 sequence reads: CSAMGAEAGLAEQFF. CDR3 nucleotide sequence: TGCAGTGCAATGGGGGCAGAAGCGGGCCTCGCTGAGCAGTTCTTC.

This clonotype was counted ten times or more. V is TRBV12-3 or TRBV12-4 and J is TRBJ1-5; no clear D gene. The CDR3 is 17 amino acids. Deletions cut 3 bases from V and 2 bases from J, with 17 bases between. In DNA, the CDR3 is TGTGCCAGCAGTTTTCGTACCGTCGCGGTAGGCAATCAGCCCCAGCATTTT. Protein sequence: CASSFRTVAVGNQPQHF.

This clonotype occurred many times. The chain joins TRBV19 to TRBJ2-2, with D maybe TRBD1 (6 bases). The CDR3 extends over 15 amino acids. Germline values: CDR1 LNHDA, CDR2 SQIVND (reference sequence). The ends were cut back, 7 bases at V and 1 base at J, with 13 bases in the middle. CDR3: CASKRPGQNTGELFF. CDR3 bases: TGTGCCAGTAAACGACCGGGACAGAACACCGGGGAGCTGTTTTTT.